This entry lists 32 T cell receptor beta chains sequenced from one sample in a study of blood T cell repertoires in COVID-19. Method: immunoSEQ multiplex PCR; TCRdb's copy keeps in-frame clones and lacks some. The repertoire has 62,000 or so clones, under 80% of them found once; the top ten carry less than 6%. The material sequenced was peripheral blood. Receptors originate from a human donor in a cohort sampled during active COVID-19.

V is TRBV6-5 and J is TRBJ2-1; 10 bases match TRBD2. The V and J ends lost 6 bases and 8 bases, in that order; junction bases with no gene match: 10. CDR1 and CDR2 (germline): MNHEY, SVGAGI. The CDR3 spans 15 residues. CDR3 amino acids: CASSKTSGEIYEQFF. CDR3 nucleotide sequence: TGTGCCAGCAGCAAAACTAGCGGGGAGATCTATGAGCAGTTCTTC.

V and J are TRBV3-1 (or the pseudogene TRBV3-2) and TRBJ2-1; TRBD2 aligns across 8 bases. Germline CDR1 LGHDT, CDR2 YNNKEL (reference sequence). The CDR3 consists of 15 residues. Trimming at V came to 4 bases and at J to 0 bases, leaving 2 bases not matched to a gene. CDR3 region: CASSLGTSSYNEQFF. The CDR3 coding sequence is TGTGCCAGCAGCCTCGGGACTAGCTCCTACAATGAGCAGTTCTTC.

This clone was found a few times. The V and J genes are TRBV19 and TRBJ2-2, with 7 bases lining up with TRBD1. The germline V gene has CDR1 LNHDA and CDR2 SQIVND (reference sequence). This CDR3 has 14 residues. V lost 7 bases to trimming and J lost 4 bases; unmatched junction nucleotides: 6. DNA of the CDR3: TGTGCCAGTATGGTCAGGGGGAGCACCGGGGAGCTGTTTTTT. Translation gives CASMVRGSTGELFF.

The V and J genes are TRBV2 and TRBJ2-5, with D tentatively TRBD1 (6 bases). Germline V gene data show CDR1 as SNHLY and CDR2 as FYNNEI. There are 13 residues in the CDR3. Trimming took 6 bases from V and 5 from J, leaving 13 bases between them. CDR3 sequence (DNA): TGTGCCAGCAGCACAGGGTTGTGGGAGACCCAGTACTTC. Its protein product is CASSTGLWETQYF. Complete variable domain (other parts from reference TRBV2 and TRBJ2-5): EPEVTQTPSHQVTQMGQEVILRCVPISNHLYFYWYRQILGQKVEFLVSFYNNEISEKSEIFDDQFSVERPDGSNFTLKIRSTKLEDSAMYFCASSTGLWETQYFGPGTRLLVL.

This chain connects TRBV20-1 to TRBJ2-5; D gene ambiguous. The CDR3 loop spans 11 amino acids. Germline CDR1 and CDR2: DFQATT and SNEGSKA (reference sequence). V was shortened by 1 base and J by 5 bases, with 5 bases between the two germline ends. CDR3 DNA sequence: TGCAGTGCTAGAGCTCGTGAGACCCAGTACTTC. This gives the protein CSARARETQYF.

The chain uses TRBV28 and TRBJ2-2, with 7 positions matching TRBD2. Trimming took 3 bases from V and 3 from J; bases not matched to a gene: 4. The CDR3 has 15 amino acids. Germline-derived CDR1 and CDR2 are MDHEN and SYDVKM. In DNA, the CDR3 is TGTGCCAGCAGTTTGGGAGGGGCCTACACCGGGGAGCTGTTTTTT. Protein sequence: CASSLGGAYTGELFF. The entire variable domain, with the rest obtained from reference TRBV28 and TRBJ2-2, is as follows: DVKVTQSSRYLVKRTGEKVFLECVQDMDHENMFWYRQDPGLGLRLIYFSYDVKMKEKGDIPEGYSVSREKKERFSLILESASTNQTSMYLCASSLGGAYTGELFFGEGSRLTVL.

The chain carries TRBV3-1 (or the pseudogene TRBV3-2) and TRBJ1-4; 7 bases line up with TRBD1. V shed 6 bases and J 8 bases; nucleotides not matched to a gene: 12. CDR3 length equals 15 residues. Per the germline V gene, CDR1 is LGHDT and CDR2 is YNNKEL (reference sequence). CDR3 nucleotides: TGTGCCAGCAGGGGGGCAGGGGGGAGAGCAGAAAAACTGTTTTTT. Encoded protein: CASRGAGGRAEKLFF.

The V and J genes are TRBV9 and TRBJ1-1; TRBD1 aligns across 10 bases. The ends lost 4 bases at V and 4 bases at J; junction bases unmatched: 10. CDR1 and CDR2 from the germline V gene are SGDLS and YYNGEE. The CDR3 contains 16 residues. The chain's CDR3 is CASSPQTGGAPTEAFF. The CDR3, as DNA: TGTGCCAGCAGCCCTCAGACAGGGGGCGCACCCACTGAAGCTTTCTTT.

In its sample, this clone was seen once. The chain has TRBV5-1 and TRBJ1-4; TRBD1 agrees at 10 bases. With 0 bases clipped from V and 4 bases from J, the junction kept 3 bases outside the gene matches. The CDR3 has 16 amino acids. CDR1 and CDR2 from the germline V gene are SGHRS and YFSETQ. The CDR3 here is CASSLATGGGNEKLFF. The CDR3, as DNA: TGCGCCAGCAGCTTGGCGACAGGGGGCGGTAATGAAAAACTGTTTTTT. The full variable domain, its missing parts supplied by reference TRBV5-1 and TRBJ1-4, is KAGVTQTPRYLIKTRGQQVTLSCSPISGHRSVSWYQQTPGQGLQFLFEYFSETQRNKGNFPGRFSGRQFSNSRSEMNVSTLELGDSALYLCASSLATGGGNEKLFFGSGTQLSVL.

The chain uses TRBV19 and TRBJ2-3; D unclear. V was clipped by 4 bases and J by 0 bases, with 11 bases between them. Germline CDR1 is LNHDA and CDR2 is SQIVND (reference sequence). CDR3 length: 15 residues. The CDR3 loop is CASSTNIASTDTQYF. The DNA of the CDR3 is TGTGCCAGTAGTACCAATATAGCTAGCACAGATACGCAGTATTTT. The complete variable domain, with remaining parts taken from reference TRBV19 and TRBJ2-3, reads DGGITQSPKYLFRKEGQNVTLSCEQNLNHDAMYWYRQDPGQGLRLIYYSQIVNDFQKGDIAEGYSVSREKKESFPLTVTSAQKNPTAFYLCASSTNIASTDTQYFGPGTRLTVL.

The CDR3 region is CATSRGQGQGGTEAFF. The DNA for the CDR3 is TGTGCCACCAGCAGAGGTCAGGGACAGGGGGGGACTGAAGCTTTCTTT. The rearrangement links TRBV15 to TRBJ1-1; 11 nucleotides match TRBD1. Germline V gives CDR1 LNHNV, CDR2 YYDKDF (reference sequence). The CDR3 totals 16 residues. The V and J ends lost 1 base and 5 bases, in that order; junction bases with no gene match: 6.

The chain carries TRBV24-1 and TRBJ1-4; 8 bases fit TRBD1. Per germline, CDR1 KGHDR and CDR2 SFDVKD. This CDR3 spans 16 amino acids. V was pared by 3 bases and J by 7 bases, with 9 bases of the junction left unmatched. CDR3 protein: CATSDGQGAQVEKLFF. CDR3 sequence (DNA): TGTGCCACCAGTGATGGGCAGGGGGCACAGGTTGAAAAACTGTTTTTT.

V and J are TRBV2 and TRBJ2-3; 13 positions agree with TRBD2. The CDR3 length is 15 residues. CDR1 is SNHLY and CDR2 is FYNNEI in the germline V gene. J gave up 3 bases and V 5 bases, and 2 bases lay outside the gene matches. The CDR3, as DNA: TGTGCCAGCAGTCCGACTAGCGGGGGGACAGATACGCAGTATTTT. Its translation: CASSPTSGGTDTQYF.

Ten or more counts support this clone. The J gene is TRBJ2-2, the V gene TRBV28; D not certain. This CDR3 comprises 13 residues. V was pared by 10 bases and J by 0 bases, with 9 bases between. Germline-derived CDR1 and CDR2 are MDHEN and SYDVKM. The CDR3 bases are TGTGCCACCCCAGCGCCGAACACCGGGGAGCTGTTTTTT. Translating gives CATPAPNTGELFF.

This clone was seen a few times. The chain couples TRBV6-1 to TRBJ2-1; 7 bases fit TRBD1. This CDR3 has 14 amino acids. CDR1 and CDR2 from the germline V gene are MNHNS and SASEGT. V was clipped by 5 bases and J by 8 bases; unmatched bases: 9. This CDR3 reads CASSTTGVWDEQFF. Here the CDR3 DNA reads TGTGCCAGCAGTACAACAGGGGTTTGGGATGAGCAGTTCTTC.

This clone has just a few counts. The rearrangement joins TRBV5-8 to TRBJ1-2, with D maybe TRBD1 (6 bases). CDR1 SGHTS and CDR2 YDEGEE come from the germline V gene. V dropped 0 bases and J dropped 8 bases, with 17 bases sitting between them. CDR3 size: 15 residues. The DNA of the CDR3 is TGTGCCAGCAGCTTGGGGGGACACCCCTCGGGGGGCTACACCTTC. This gives the protein CASSLGGHPSGGYTF.

This rearrangement joins TRBV5-1 to TRBJ2-7; the match to TRBD1 covers 11 bases. This CDR3 has 16 amino acids. The germline gives CDR1 SGHRS, CDR2 YFSETQ. The V and J ends lost 3 bases and 4 bases, in that order; junction bases with no gene match: 9. CDR3 loop: CASSWGQGVGGYEQYF. The CDR3, as DNA: TGCGCCAGCAGCTGGGGACAGGGGGTAGGGGGTTACGAGCAGTACTTC.

This clone showed up just a few times. The chain recombines TRBV3-1 (or the pseudogene TRBV3-2) with TRBJ1-6, with TRBD1 identical over 7 bases. Germline CDR1 is LGHDT and CDR2 is YNNKEL (reference sequence). V gave up 8 bases and J gave up 7 bases; unmatched junction bases: 11. The CDR3 runs to 15 residues. The CDR3 DNA is TGTGCCAGCTCCACCTCGGGACAGCCAAATTCACCCCTCCACTTT. This translates into CASSTSGQPNSPLHF.

The chain combines TRBV6-1 with TRBJ1-5, with no clear D. V was clipped by 3 bases and J by 9 bases, with 9 bases between them. The length of the CDR3 is 12 residues. Germline CDR1 and CDR2: MNHNS and SASEGT. DNA of the CDR3: TGTGCCAGCAGTGACGTAGCGGGGCCCCAGCATTTT. This gives the protein CASSDVAGPQHF.

The CDR3 nucleotides are TGTGCCAGCAGAGGTACCGGGACAGGGGTCGACGAGCAGTACTTC. As protein: CASRGTGTGVDEQYF. The rearrangement uses TRBV28 and TRBJ2-7; TRBD1 agrees at 10 bases. This CDR3 region has 15 residues. The ends lost 6 bases at V and 5 bases at J; junction bases unmatched: 10. CDR1 and CDR2 (germline): MDHEN, SYDVKM.

The J gene is TRBJ1-3, the V gene TRBV5-1; 10 positions agree with TRBD1. The germline gives CDR1 SGHRS, CDR2 YFSETQ. The V gene end was trimmed by 0 bases and the J gene end by 4 bases; junction bases not matched to a gene: 4. The CDR3 has 16 amino acids. Here the CDR3 DNA reads TGCGCCAGCAGCTTGGCTGGGACAGGGGCCGGAAACACCATATATTTT. Amino acid sequence: CASSLAGTGAGNTIYF. Looking up the rest from reference TRBV5-1 and TRBJ1-3 gives the full variable domain: KAGVTQTPRYLIKTRGQQVTLSCSPISGHRSVSWYQQTPGQGLQFLFEYFSETQRNKGNFPGRFSGRQFSNSRSEMNVSTLELGDSALYLCASSLAGTGAGNTIYFGEGSWLTVV.

This clone is a singleton in its sample. The chain is built from TRBV3-1 (or the pseudogene TRBV3-2) and TRBJ2-1; D possibly corresponds to TRBD1 (6 bases). The CDR3 consists of 14 residues. V gave up 3 bases and J gave up 5 bases, with 11 bases separating them. From germline, CDR1 is LGHDT and CDR2 YNNKEL (reference sequence). CDR3: CASSQLTGNNEQFF. CDR3 coding DNA: TGTGCCAGCAGCCAGCTGACAGGTAACAATGAGCAGTTCTTC.

The gene calls are TRBV9 and TRBJ2-2, with 7 bases lining up with TRBD2. This CDR3 has 14 amino acids. CDR1 is SGDLS, CDR2 YYNGEE, per germline. V gave up 7 bases and J gave up 0 bases; unmatched junction bases: 3. CDR3 sequence: CASGAGANTGELFF. In nucleotides, the CDR3 is TGTGCCAGCGGGGCGGGGGCGAACACCGGGGAGCTGTTTTTT. Supplemented by reference TRBV9 and TRBJ2-2, the full variable domain reads DSGVTQTPKHLITATGQRVTLRCSPRSGDLSVYWYQQSLDQGLQFLIQYYNGEERAKGNILERFSAQQFPDLHSELNLSSLELGDSALYFCASGAGANTGELFFGEGSRLTVL.

CDR3 sequence: CATAVVGDTQYF. In DNA form, the CDR3 reads TGTGCCACCGCGGTTGTAGGAGATACGCAGTATTTT. The chain links TRBV6-5 to TRBJ2-3; D is uncertain. Trimming removed 10 bases from V and 5 bases from J, with 13 bases in between. Germline V gives CDR1 MNHEY, CDR2 SVGAGI. The CDR3 loop spans 12 amino acids.

DNA for the CDR3: TGTGCCAACCGTCCTGGGGACAGCTTTTACAATGAGCAGTTCTTC. It translates to CANRPGDSFYNEQFF. The chain has TRBV6-5 and TRBJ2-1, with 7 bases that match TRBD1. Germline V gives CDR1 MNHEY, CDR2 SVGAGI. Losses at the gene ends were 10 bases for V and 4 bases for J; bases not matched to a gene: 13. The CDR3 consists of 15 residues.

V and J are TRBV6-2 or TRBV6-3 and TRBJ1-1; 7 positions match TRBD1. With V trimmed by 4 bases and J by 4 bases, 6 bases remained unmatched. The CDR3 runs to 14 residues. Germline CDR1 reads MNHEY; CDR2 reads SVGEGT. The CDR3 DNA is TGTGCCAGCAGTTTGACAGGGTACAGCACTGAAGCTTTCTTT. Amino acid sequence: CASSLTGYSTEAFF.

This clone was picked up one time. The chain recombines TRBV12-3 or TRBV12-4 with TRBJ1-2; possible D gene TRBD1, 5 bases. The ends were cut back, 4 bases at V and 4 bases at J, with 10 bases in the middle. The CDR3 length is 13 residues. This CDR3 reads CASSSQGAYGYTF. The CDR3 nucleotides are TGTGCCAGCAGTTCGCAAGGGGCCTATGGCTACACCTTC.

This clone was counted between two and nine times. The chain joins TRBV28 to TRBJ2-7, with TRBD1 matching over 7 bases. The CDR3 runs 14 residues. V shed 6 bases and J 5 bases; nucleotides not matched to a gene: 10. The germline CDR1 and CDR2 sequences are MDHEN and SYDVKM. DNA for the CDR3: TGTGCCAGCAGCTCACAGGGGAGAAGCGACGAGCAGTACTTC. Translated, it gives CASSSQGRSDEQYF.

The V call is TRBV9, the J call TRBJ2-1; 7 nucleotides align to TRBD2. With 0 bases clipped from V and 6 bases from J, the junction kept 12 bases outside the gene matches. This CDR3 is built from 17 residues. CDR1 and CDR2 (germline): SGDLS, YYNGEE. The CDR3 bases are TGTGCCAGCAGCGTAGCTTCGGGACTACCGGTGGGCAATGAGCAGTTCTTC. It encodes CASSVASGLPVGNEQFF.

This rearrangement joins TRBV7-9 to TRBJ2-7; tentatively, D is TRBD1 (5 bases). The CDR3 has 12 amino acids. CDR1 SEHNR and CDR2 FQNEAQ come from the germline V gene (reference sequence). Trimming left V 5 bases short and J 3 bases short, with 8 bases between. In DNA form, the CDR3 reads TGTGCCAGCAGCGTCGACAGCTACGAGCAGTACTTC. Protein product: CASSVDSYEQYF.

The V and J genes are TRBV5-1 and TRBJ2-5; 13 bases are a match to TRBD2. Trimming took 6 bases from V and 5 from J; bases not matched to a gene: 4. CDR3 length equals 14 residues. Germline-derived CDR1 and CDR2 are SGHRS and YFSETQ. The CDR3 nucleotides are TGCGCCAGCACGACTAGCGGGGGGCGGGAGACCCAGTACTTC. Its translation: CASTTSGGRETQYF.

The CDR3 bases are TGTGCCAGCAGCTTAGTTAGCGGGGATGAGCAGTTCTTC. Translation: CASSLVSGDEQFF. This chain links TRBV7-2 with TRBJ2-1; 8 positions match TRBD2. V was clipped by 1 base and J by 8 bases; unmatched bases: 1. There are 13 residues in the CDR3. CDR1 is SGHTA and CDR2 is FQGNSA in the germline V gene. The entire variable domain, with the rest obtained from reference TRBV7-2 and TRBJ2-1, is as follows: GAGVSQSPSNKVTEKGKDVELRCDPISGHTALYWYRQSLGQGLEFLIYFQGNSAPDKSGLPSDRFSAERTGGSVSTLTIQRTQQEDSAVYLCASSLVSGDEQFFGPGTRLTVL.